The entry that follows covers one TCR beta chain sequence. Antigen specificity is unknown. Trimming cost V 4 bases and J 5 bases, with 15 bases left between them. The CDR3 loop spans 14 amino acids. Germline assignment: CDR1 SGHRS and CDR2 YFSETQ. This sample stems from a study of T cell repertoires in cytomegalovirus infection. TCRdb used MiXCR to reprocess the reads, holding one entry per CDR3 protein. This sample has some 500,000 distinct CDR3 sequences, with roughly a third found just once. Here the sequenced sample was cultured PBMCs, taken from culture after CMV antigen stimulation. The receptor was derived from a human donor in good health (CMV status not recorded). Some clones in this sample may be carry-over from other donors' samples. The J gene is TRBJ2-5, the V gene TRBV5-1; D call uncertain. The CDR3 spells CASSPSNAGETQYF. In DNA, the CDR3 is TGCGCCAGCAGCCCTTCGAACGCCGGGGAGACCCAGTACTTC.